One T cell receptor beta chain is described in this entry. Its cognate antigen is unknown. The sample belongs to a study of STAT5B mutations in CD4+ large granular lymphocyte leukemia. Whole-study findings and limits: CD4-sorted patient repertoires seemed more clonal than healthy CD4+ repertoires.

Assay: immunoSEQ multiplex PCR; the TCRdb copy retains only in-frame clones and omits some. Among some 51,000 clones listed, 80% to 85% were seen once. The receptor comes from a human donor in good health. Sequenced input: CD4+ T cells from blood buffy coats.

The CDR3 DNA reads as TGTGCCAGCAGCTTGGGGCAGATCTCTGGAAACACCATATATTTT. Translation gives CASSLGQISGNTIYF. V gene TRBV5-6 combines with J gene TRBJ1-3; D not resolved. The V gene lost 0 bases and the J gene lost 0 bases, with 7 bases spanning the gap. Germline assignment: CDR1 SGHDT and CDR2 YYEEEE. The CDR3 loop spans 15 amino acids.